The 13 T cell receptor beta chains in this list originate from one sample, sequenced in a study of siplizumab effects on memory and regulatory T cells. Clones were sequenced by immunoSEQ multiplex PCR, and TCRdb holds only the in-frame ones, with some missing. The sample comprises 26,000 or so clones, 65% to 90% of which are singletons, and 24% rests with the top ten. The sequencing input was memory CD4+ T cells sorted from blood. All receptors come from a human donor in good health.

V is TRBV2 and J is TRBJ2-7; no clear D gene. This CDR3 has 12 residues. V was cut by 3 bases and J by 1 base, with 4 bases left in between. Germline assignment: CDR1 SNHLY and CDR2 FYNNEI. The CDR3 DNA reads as TGTGCCAGCAGTGAGTGGTCCTACGAGCAGTACTTC. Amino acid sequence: CASSEWSYEQYF. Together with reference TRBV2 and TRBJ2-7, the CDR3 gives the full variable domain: EPEVTQTPSHQVTQMGQEVILRCVPISNHLYFYWYRQILGQKVEFLVSFYNNEISEKSEIFDDQFSVERPDGSNFTLKIRSTKLEDSAMYFCASSEWSYEQYFGPGTRLTVT.

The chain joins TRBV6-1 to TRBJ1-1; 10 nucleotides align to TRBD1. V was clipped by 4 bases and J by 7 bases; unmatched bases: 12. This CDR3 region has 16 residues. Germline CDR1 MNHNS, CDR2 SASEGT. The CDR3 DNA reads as TGTGCCAGCAGTGCTTTGCGGACAGGGGGGAAGATTGAAGCTTTCTTT. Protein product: CASSALRTGGKIEAFF.

CDR3 bases: TGTGCCAGCAGCGCCGGGAGTGAGCAGTTCTTC. Encoded protein: CASSAGSEQFF. The chain carries TRBV7-8 and TRBJ2-1; D is perhaps TRBD2 (6 bases). Trimming pared 5 bases from V and 9 bases from J, leaving 8 bases between. The CDR3 has 11 residues. Germline values: CDR1 SGHVS, CDR2 FQNEAQ.

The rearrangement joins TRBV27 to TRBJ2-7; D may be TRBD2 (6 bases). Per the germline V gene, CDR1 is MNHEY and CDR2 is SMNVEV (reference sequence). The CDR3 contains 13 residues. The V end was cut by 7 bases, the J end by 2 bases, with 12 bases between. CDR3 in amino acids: CASTAGPTYEQYF. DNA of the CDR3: TGTGCCAGCACGGCGGGACCCACCTACGAGCAGTACTTC.

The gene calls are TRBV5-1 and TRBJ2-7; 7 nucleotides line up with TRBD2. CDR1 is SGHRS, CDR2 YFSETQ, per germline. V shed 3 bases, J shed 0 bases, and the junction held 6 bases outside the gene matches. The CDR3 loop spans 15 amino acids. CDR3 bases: TGCGCCAGCAGCTCTAGCGGCGGGAGCTCCTACGAGCAGTACTTC. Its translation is CASSSSGGSSYEQYF.

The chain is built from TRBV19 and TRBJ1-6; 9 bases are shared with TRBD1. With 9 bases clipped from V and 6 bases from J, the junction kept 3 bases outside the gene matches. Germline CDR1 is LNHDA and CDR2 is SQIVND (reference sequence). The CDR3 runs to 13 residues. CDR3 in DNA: TGTGCCAGCGGGGACAGGGCTAATTCACCCCTCCACTTT. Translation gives CASGDRANSPLHF.

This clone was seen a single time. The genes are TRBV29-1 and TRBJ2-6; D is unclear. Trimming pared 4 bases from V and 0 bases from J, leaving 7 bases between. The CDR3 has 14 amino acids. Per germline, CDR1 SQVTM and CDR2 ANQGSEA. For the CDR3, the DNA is TGCAGCGTTGTATGGAGCTCTGGGGCCAACGTCCTGACTTTC. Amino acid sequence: CSVVWSSGANVLTF.

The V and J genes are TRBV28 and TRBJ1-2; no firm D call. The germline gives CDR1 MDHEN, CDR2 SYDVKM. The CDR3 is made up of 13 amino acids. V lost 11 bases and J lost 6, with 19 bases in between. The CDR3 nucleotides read TGTGCCTCCCACTCCGACCAACTCCATGGCTACACCTTC. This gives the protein CASHSDQLHGYTF.

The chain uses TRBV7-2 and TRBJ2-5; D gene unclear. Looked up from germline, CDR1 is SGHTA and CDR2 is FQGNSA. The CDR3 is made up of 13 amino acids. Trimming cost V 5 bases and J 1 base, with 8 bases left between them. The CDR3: CASSKNRQETQYF. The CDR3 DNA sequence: TGTGCCAGCAGCAAGAACCGCCAAGAGACCCAGTACTTC.

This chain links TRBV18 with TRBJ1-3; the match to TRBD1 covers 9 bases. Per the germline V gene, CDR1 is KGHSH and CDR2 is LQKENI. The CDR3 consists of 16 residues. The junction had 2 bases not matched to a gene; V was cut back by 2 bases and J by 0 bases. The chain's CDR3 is CASSPGTGNSGNTIYF. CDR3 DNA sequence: TGTGCCAGCTCACCAGGGACAGGGAACTCTGGAAACACCATATATTTT.

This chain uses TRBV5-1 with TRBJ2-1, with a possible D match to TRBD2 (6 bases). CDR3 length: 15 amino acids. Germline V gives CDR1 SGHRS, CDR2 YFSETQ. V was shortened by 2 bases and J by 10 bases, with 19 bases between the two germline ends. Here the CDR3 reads CASSLHSRERLEQFF. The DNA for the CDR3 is TGCGCCAGCAGCTTACATAGTCGGGAGAGGTTAGAGCAGTTCTTC.

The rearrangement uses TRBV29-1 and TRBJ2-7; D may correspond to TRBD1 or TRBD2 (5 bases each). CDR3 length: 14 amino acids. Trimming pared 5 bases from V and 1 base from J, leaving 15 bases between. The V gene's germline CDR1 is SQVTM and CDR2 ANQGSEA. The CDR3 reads CSVSRDVGSYEQYF. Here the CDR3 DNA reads TGCAGCGTTAGCCGGGACGTAGGATCCTACGAGCAGTACTTC.

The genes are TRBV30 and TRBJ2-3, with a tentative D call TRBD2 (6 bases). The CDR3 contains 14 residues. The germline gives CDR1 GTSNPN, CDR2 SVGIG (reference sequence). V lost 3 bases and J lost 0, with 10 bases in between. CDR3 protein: CAWSAGLSTDTQYF. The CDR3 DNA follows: TGTGCCTGGAGCGCGGGACTTAGCACAGATACGCAGTATTTT.